These T cell receptor beta chains were read from a single sample in a study of CD8 T cells in ankylosing spondylitis. TCRdb passed the 5' RACE reads through MiXCR, listing each CDR3 protein once. The table shows some 840,000 distinct CDR3 sequences, with about an eighth occurring only once. The specimen was blood, either unsorted or a sorted T cell fraction (not recorded which). These receptors were obtained from a male donor with ankylosing spondylitis. Both conserved end residues are part of each CDR3. D genes are given only for firm matches. Clone size is given for some rows only: seen once, a few or many times, or a class if the clone is expanded.

CASSQQQGAYEKLFF	TGTGCCAGCAGCCAACAACAGGGGGCGTATGAAAAACTGTTTTTT	many	TRBV7-2	TRBJ1-4	TRBD1
CASRGGTDFSIGELFF	TGTGCCAGCAGGGGGGGGACGGATTTCTCTATCGGGGAGCTGTTTTTT	-	TRBV27	TRBJ2-2	TRBD2
CASSPEAYEQYF	TGTGCCAGCAGCCCCGAAGCCTACGAGCAGTACTTC	many	TRBV7-6	TRBJ2-7	-
CASSPRTGIDAAFF	TGTGCCAGCAGTCCCAGGACAGGGATCGACGCGGCTTTCTTT	many	TRBV27	TRBJ1-1	TRBD1
CASSPWAGGNQPQHF	TGTGCCAGCAGCCCCTGGGCCGGCGGAAATCAGCCCCAGCATTTT	many	TRBV9	TRBJ1-5	-
CSARDLTGFTEAFF	TGCAGTGCTAGGGACCTGACAGGTTTTACTGAAGCTTTCTTT	few	TRBV20-1	TRBJ1-1	-
CSARRGGRRYEQFF	TGCAGTGCTAGGCGGGGGGGCCGCCGCTATGAGCAGTTCTTC	-	TRBV20-1	TRBJ2-1	TRBD2
CATGAGRTSGTNTGELFF	TGTGCCACCGGGGCGGGGCGGACTAGCGGGACCAACACCGGGGAGCTGTTTTTT	few	TRBV19	TRBJ2-2	TRBD2
CASGDSWDDNEQFF	TGTGCCAGCGGGGACAGTTGGGACGACAATGAGCAGTTCTTC	few	TRBV6-2/TRBV6-3	TRBJ2-1	TRBD1
CASRRTSGSPRETQYF	TGTGCCAGCAGACGGACTAGCGGGAGTCCCCGGGAGACCCAGTACTTC	few	TRBV6-1	TRBJ2-5	TRBD2
CASSLTSAGYGYTF	TGTGCCAGCAGCTTAACGTCAGCAGGATATGGCTACACCTTC	few	TRBV7-2	TRBJ1-2	-
CASSLRAGRRTSYEQYF	TGTGCCAGCAGCCTTAGGGCAGGGAGGCGAACCTCCTACGAGCAGTACTTC	-	TRBV7-6	TRBJ2-7	-
CASSPSRDSGELFF	TGTGCCAGCAGCCCAAGCAGGGACTCCGGGGAGCTGTTTTTT	-	TRBV7-3	TRBJ2-2	-
CASTPIPGTSYGYTF	TGTGCCAGCACTCCAATCCCCGGGACATCGTATGGCTACACCTTC	-	TRBV12-3/TRBV12-4	TRBJ1-2	-
CSASDLVRPNQPQHF	TGCAGTGCTAGTGATCTCGTCAGGCCAAATCAGCCCCAGCATTTT	-	TRBV20-1	TRBJ1-5	-
CSGGTNEKLFF	TGCAGTGGTGGAACTAATGAAAAACTGTTTTTT	many	TRBV20-1	TRBJ1-4	-
CASSLRQAGPYNEQFF	TGTGCCAGCAGCTTAAGGCAAGCGGGACCTTACAATGAGCAGTTCTTC	-	TRBV7-2	TRBJ2-1	TRBD2
CSARFDTVDSPLHF	TGCAGTGCTAGATTTGATACCGTCGATTCACCCCTCCACTTT	-	TRBV20-1	TRBJ1-6	-
CASSGQYSGANVLTF	TGTGCCAGCAGTGGCCAATACTCTGGGGCCAACGTCCTGACTTTC	-	TRBV12-3/TRBV12-4	TRBJ2-6	-
CASSHQFGGRAPDTQYF	TGCGCCAGCAGCCATCAGTTTGGAGGGAGGGCCCCAGATACGCAGTATTTT	few	TRBV4-3	TRBJ2-3	TRBD2
CASSLETRTSGRLAKNIQYF	TGCGCCAGCAGCTTGGAAACTCGGACTAGCGGGAGATTAGCCAAAAACATTCAGTACTTC	many	TRBV5-1	TRBJ2-4	TRBD2
CASSLALVGTTEAFF	TGTGCCAGCAGCTTAGCCCTCGTCGGCACCACTGAAGCTTTCTTT	many	TRBV7-2	TRBJ1-1	-
CASSPAGTVSTDTQYF	TGTGCCAGCTCACCGGCCGGGACAGTTAGCACAGATACGCAGTATTTT	-	TRBV18	TRBJ2-3	TRBD1
CASSPNGQGLQPQHF	TGCGCCAGCAGCCCAAACGGACAGGGGCTTCAGCCCCAGCATTTT	-	TRBV5-1	TRBJ1-5	TRBD1
CSARSSEAGSLDTQYF	TGCAGTGCTAGGTCCAGCGAGGCAGGGTCATTGGATACGCAGTATTTT	few	TRBV20-1	TRBJ2-3	-
CASSYGQGKADTQYF	TGCGCCAGCAGCTACGGACAGGGGAAAGCAGATACGCAGTATTTT	few	TRBV5-1	TRBJ2-3	TRBD1
CASSLVSANTEAFF	TGTGCCAGCAGCTTAGTCTCAGCGAACACTGAAGCTTTCTTT	few	TRBV7-2	TRBJ1-1	-
CSVFKLESYNEQFF	TGCAGCGTTTTCAAGCTAGAATCCTACAATGAGCAGTTCTTC	many	TRBV29-1	TRBJ2-1	-
CASSDQSGYEQYF	TGTGCCAGCAGTGATCAGTCAGGCTACGAGCAGTACTTC	-	TRBV2	TRBJ2-7	-
CASSLFGTRSYEQYF	TGTGCCAGCAGCTTATTTGGCACCCGCTCCTACGAGCAGTACTTC	few	TRBV7-8	TRBJ2-7	-
CASSPSGRRKRQYF	TGTGCCAGCAGCCCCTCGGGACGGCGGAAAAGGCAGTACTTC	-	TRBV28	TRBJ2-7	-
CASSLIGQVSGANVLTF	TGCGCCAGCAGCTTAATCGGACAGGTCTCTGGGGCCAACGTCCTGACTTTC	-	TRBV5-1	TRBJ2-6	TRBD1
CASTRQGITGELFF	TGTGCCAGCACCCGACAGGGAATCACCGGGGAGCTGTTTTTT	-	TRBV5-4	TRBJ2-2	TRBD1
CASSQRPGTSGSHEQFF	TGTGCCAGCAGCCAGAGACCCGGGACTAGCGGGAGCCATGAGCAGTTCTTC	few	TRBV6-2/TRBV6-3	TRBJ2-1	TRBD2
CAWKQGNNSPLHF	TGTGCCTGGAAGCAGGGAAATAATTCACCCCTCCACTTT	-	TRBV30	TRBJ1-6	-
CSTTENTDTQYF	TGCAGCACGACCGAAAACACAGATACGCAGTATTTT	-	TRBV20-1	TRBJ2-3	-
CASSPGNSGANVLTF	TGCGCCAGCAGTCCCGGGAACTCTGGGGCCAACGTCCTGACTTTC	many	TRBV5-1	TRBJ2-6	-
CASSYSPRVYEQYF	TGTGCCAGCAGCTACAGTCCCAGAGTGTACGAGCAGTACTTC	few	TRBV7-2	TRBJ2-7	-
CASSPLLDTNTEAFF	TGTGCCAGCTCACCACTATTAGATACGAACACTGAAGCTTTCTTT	few	TRBV18	TRBJ1-1	-
CASSLTTFSNQPQHF	TGTGCCAGCAGCTTAACGACGTTTAGCAATCAGCCCCAGCATTTT	-	TRBV7-2	TRBJ1-5	-
CSVRSGVETQYF	TGCAGCGTTAGGTCGGGTGTAGAGACCCAGTACTTC	-	TRBV29-1	TRBJ2-5	-
CSATGTGVRETQYF	TGCAGTGCTACCGGGACAGGGGTCCGGGAGACCCAGTACTTC	-	TRBV20-1	TRBJ2-5	TRBD1
CASSPRTGQGEKLFF	TGCGCCAGCAGCCCCCGGACGGGCCAAGGTGAAAAACTGTTTTTT	-	TRBV4-3	TRBJ1-4	-
CASSKFPTGVGNQPQHF	TGTGCCAGTAGTAAATTCCCGACAGGGGTCGGCAATCAGCCCCAGCATTTT	few	TRBV19	TRBJ1-5	TRBD1
CATSRELGGSYEQYF	TGTGCCACCAGCAGAGAATTAGGTGGCTCCTACGAGCAGTACTTC	few	TRBV15	TRBJ2-7	-
CASNRIGTSYEQYF	TGCGCCAGCAACCGAATCGGGACTAGCTACGAGCAGTACTTC	-	TRBV5-1	TRBJ2-7	TRBD2
CASSPRDRPRYGYTF	TGTGCCAGCAGCCCTCGGGACAGACCTCGGTATGGCTACACCTTC	few	TRBV9	TRBJ1-2	TRBD1